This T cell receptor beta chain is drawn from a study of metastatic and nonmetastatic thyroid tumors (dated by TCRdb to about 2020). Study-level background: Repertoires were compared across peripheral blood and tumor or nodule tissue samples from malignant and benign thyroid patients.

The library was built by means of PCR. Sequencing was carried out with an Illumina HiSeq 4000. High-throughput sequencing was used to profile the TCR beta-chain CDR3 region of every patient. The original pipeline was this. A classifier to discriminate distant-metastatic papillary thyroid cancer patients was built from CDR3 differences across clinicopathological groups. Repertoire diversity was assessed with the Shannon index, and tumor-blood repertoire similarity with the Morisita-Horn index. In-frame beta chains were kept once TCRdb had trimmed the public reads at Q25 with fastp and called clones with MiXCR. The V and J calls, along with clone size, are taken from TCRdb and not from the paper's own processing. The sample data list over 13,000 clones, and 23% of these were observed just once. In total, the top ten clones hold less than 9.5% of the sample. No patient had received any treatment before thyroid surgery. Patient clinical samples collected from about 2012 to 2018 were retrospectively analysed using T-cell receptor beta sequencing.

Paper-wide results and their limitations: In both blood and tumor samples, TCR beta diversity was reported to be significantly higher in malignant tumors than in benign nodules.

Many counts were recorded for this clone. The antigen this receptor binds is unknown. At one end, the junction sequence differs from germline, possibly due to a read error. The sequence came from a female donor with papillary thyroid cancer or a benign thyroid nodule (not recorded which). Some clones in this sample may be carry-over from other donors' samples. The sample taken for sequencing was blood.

CDR3 loop: CATSRDQGTAVF. The DNA sequence is as follows: TGTGCCACCAGCAGAGACCAGGGGACAGCGGTCTTC. The rearranged segments are TRBV15 and TRBJ1-2, with TRBD1 matching 7 junction bases. Its CDR3 holds 12 amino acids, cysteine through phenylalanine. Only the CDR3 region is kept as DNA, spanning 36 bases read in frame from base 1. CDR1 and CDR2 are drawn from the germline V gene (reference sequence): LNHNV, YYDKDF. This CDR3, with the reference TRBV15 and TRBJ1-2 proteins standing in past its ends, gives the full variable domain DAMVIQNPRYQVTQFGKPVTLSCSQTLNHNVMYWYQQKSSQAPKLLFHYYDKDFNNEADTPDNFQSRRPNTSFCFLDIRSPGLGDTAMYLCATSRDQGTAVFGSGTRLTVV.